The 17 T cell receptor beta chains below come from one sample, sequenced in a study of Ad26.COV2.S vaccination and SARS-CoV-2 variants. Treatment noted: over 15 received Ad26.COV2.S at low or high dose, single or two shots; about 5 received placebo; per-sample allocation not given. Material that was analyzed had been drawn on day 63 after the first vaccine or placebo injection. Clones were read by immunoSEQ multiplex PCR, and TCRdb kept only the in-frame ones, dropping some. The sample contains around 320,000 clones, around 87% of which appear only once. The starting material was peripheral blood, obtained in a trial of Ad26.COV2.S vaccine versus placebo. Receptors originate from a person between 18 and 59 years old who received the Ad26.COV2.S COVID-19 vaccine or a placebo.

This sequence joins TRBV3-1 (or the pseudogene TRBV3-2) and TRBJ2-3; D is unclear. The CDR3 spans 16 residues. V lost 0 bases to trimming and J lost 2 bases, with 12 bases between them. Germline V lookup: CDR1 LGHDT, CDR2 YNNKEL (reference sequence). CDR3 sequence: CASSQDRDPYTDTQYF. The CDR3 nucleotides read TGTGCCAGCAGCCAAGATCGTGACCCCTACACAGATACGCAGTATTTT.

The V call is TRBV19, the J call TRBJ2-3; D is unclear. CDR3 length: 12 amino acids. V was clipped by 3 bases and J by 5 bases, with 6 bases between them. Germline CDR1 is LNHDA and CDR2 is SQIVND (reference sequence). The CDR3 loop is CASSIGIDTQYF. The CDR3 region has the DNA TGTGCCAGTAGTATTGGTATAGATACGCAGTATTTT. Complete variable domain (other parts from reference TRBV19 and TRBJ2-3): DGGITQSPKYLFRKEGQNVTLSCEQNLNHDAMYWYRQDPGQGLRLIYYSQIVNDFQKGDIAEGYSVSREKKESFPLTVTSAQKNPTAFYLCASSIGIDTQYFGPGTRLTVL.

V and J are TRBV4-3 and TRBJ2-7; D uncertain. The V gene's germline CDR1 is LGHNA and CDR2 YSLEER. The V gene lost 6 bases and the J gene lost 6 bases, with 15 bases spanning the gap. The CDR3 has 13 residues. CDR3 DNA sequence: TGCGCCAGCAGTACCAATATCGGTGGCGAGCAGTACTTC. Its translation: CASSTNIGGEQYF.

The chain carries TRBV5-1 and TRBJ2-3; 14 positions match TRBD2. This CDR3 is 17 amino acids long. The trim removed 4 bases at V and 5 bases at J, leaving 9 bases unmatched. CDR1 and CDR2 (germline): SGHRS, YFSETQ. CDR3 residues: CASSPRLAGGRGDTQYF. The CDR3 region has the DNA TGCGCCAGCAGCCCACGACTAGCGGGGGGGCGGGGAGATACGCAGTATTTT.

This clone was recorded only once. The chain combines TRBV7-2 with TRBJ1-1; possible D gene TRBD1, 5 bases. Germline lookup yields CDR1 SGHTA and CDR2 FQGNSA. Trimming stripped 5 bases from V and 1 base from J, with 17 bases between. The CDR3 has 16 residues. For the CDR3, the DNA is TGTGCCAGCAGCCAGGGTTGGAGGGATAGGAACACTGAAGCTTTCTTT. It yields the protein CASSQGWRDRNTEAFF.

The chain carries TRBV4-2 and TRBJ1-5, with a weak D call TRBD1 (5 bases). This CDR3 contains 19 residues. The V gene lost 1 base and the J gene lost 0 bases, with 19 bases spanning the gap. Per the germline V gene, CDR1 is LGHNA and CDR2 is YNFKEQ. The CDR3 nucleotides are TGTGCCAGCAGCCAAGGTGGGGGTAGGACTGACAGTAGCAATCAGCCCCAGCATTTT. It encodes CASSQGGGRTDSSNQPQHF.

Only one count was recorded for this clone. The chain has TRBV4-2 and TRBJ2-7; 9 bases fit TRBD1. The J segment lost 1 base and the V segment lost 0 bases, leaving 10 bases of the junction unmatched. CDR3 length: 18 residues. The germline gives CDR1 LGHNA, CDR2 YNFKEQ. The CDR3 bases are TGTGCCAGCAGCCAAGATCCAGGGACAGGGAAGGGATCCTACGAGCAGTACTTC. Translation: CASSQDPGTGKGSYEQYF.

The table lists this clone with a count of one. The CDR3 spells CASSQGLAGQGGETQYF. Written as DNA, the CDR3 is TGTGCCAGCAGCCAAGGCTTAGCGGGACAGGGGGGGGAGACCCAGTACTTC. The chain is built from TRBV3-1 (or the pseudogene TRBV3-2) and TRBJ2-5, with 11 nucleotides matching TRBD1. Per the germline V gene, CDR1 is LGHDT and CDR2 is YNNKEL (reference sequence). Trimming took 1 base from V and 5 from J; bases not matched to a gene: 9. The CDR3 runs to 17 residues.

This rearrangement joins TRBV29-1 to TRBJ1-2, with 7 bases that match TRBD1. The CDR3 totals 11 residues. V was clipped by 6 bases and J by 9 bases; unmatched bases: 7. Germline lookup yields CDR1 SQVTM and CDR2 ANQGSEA. The CDR3 protein is CSVLRGLRYTF. CDR3 bases: TGCAGCGTCCTCAGGGGGTTGCGCTACACCTTC.

The chain recombines TRBV13 with TRBJ2-3; D gene unclear. V lost 3 bases and J 6 bases, leaving 13 bases between the germline ends. Germline CDR1 reads PRHDT; CDR2 reads FYEKMQ (reference sequence). The CDR3 covers 14 residues. Written as DNA, the CDR3 is TGTGCCAGCAGCTTTTACCTTCTATCTGATACGCAGTATTTT. Protein product: CASSFYLLSDTQYF.

The rearrangement joins TRBV4-1 to TRBJ1-5; D ambiguous. This CDR3 comprises 14 residues. The germline V gene has CDR1 MGHRA and CDR2 YSYEKL. V lost 2 bases and J lost 1, with 6 bases in between. CDR3 in DNA: TGCGCCAGCAGCCAATATGGGAGCAATCAGCCCCAGCATTTT. It translates to CASSQYGSNQPQHF.

This rearrangement joins TRBV30 to TRBJ2-2, with D unclear. The CDR3 has 13 amino acids. CDR1 and CDR2 from the germline V gene are GTSNPN and SVGIG (reference sequence). V was pared by 0 bases and J by 4 bases, with 6 bases between. The CDR3 protein is CAWSVVGTGELFF. The CDR3 DNA reads TGTGCCTGGAGTGTAGTGGGCACCGGGGAGCTGTTTTTT.

The J gene is TRBJ1-1, the V gene TRBV5-5; D is perhaps TRBD1 (6 bases). CDR1 is SGHKS and CDR2 is YYEKEE in the germline V gene (reference sequence). Trimming removed 4 bases from V and 4 bases from J, with 14 bases in between. This CDR3 region has 14 residues. The CDR3 reads CASSRPTGITEAFF. The CDR3, as DNA: TGTGCCAGCAGCCGCCCTACAGGGATCACTGAAGCTTTCTTT. Full variable domain (rest looked up from reference TRBV5-5 and TRBJ1-1): DAGVTQSPTHLIKTRGQQVTLRCSPISGHKSVSWYQQVLGQGPQFIFQYYEKEERGRGNFPDRFSARQFPNYSSELNVNALLLGDSALYLCASSRPTGITEAFFGQGTRLTVV.

This chain joins TRBV6-5 and TRBJ2-7; the match to TRBD1 covers 8 bases. The CDR3 extends over 15 amino acids. J was trimmed by 6 bases and V by 11 bases; bases with no gene match: 18. The V gene's germline CDR1 is MNHEY and CDR2 SVGAGI. In DNA, the CDR3 is TGTGCCGCCAGCAGTACAGGGGGAAATCTTTTCGAGCAGTACTTC. This codes for CAASSTGGNLFEQYF.

This clone was detected only a few times. An end of the junction does not agree with germline; a read error may underlie this. V usage is TRBV7-7 and J usage is TRBJ2-3, with D perhaps TRBD1 (6 bases). From germline, CDR1 is SSHAT and CDR2 FNYEAQ (reference sequence). This CDR3 is built from 15 residues. The CDR3 here is CASSPGQFLTDTQYF. DNA of the CDR3: TGTGCTAGCAGCCCTGGACAGTTCCTCACAGATACGCAGTATTTT.

The chain recombines TRBV4-1 with TRBJ1-2; maybe TRBD1 (6 bases). CDR3 length: 13 residues. Germline V gene data show CDR1 as MGHRA and CDR2 as YSYEKL. Trimming shortened V by 4 bases and J by 8 bases, and 14 bases separated the two germline ends. CDR3 nucleotide sequence: TGCGCCAGCAGCCCGGGGGGGCTCGAGGGCTACACCTTC. This translates into CASSPGGLEGYTF.

J is TRBJ2-7 and V is TRBV4-2, with D maybe TRBD2 (5 bases). Trimming stripped 4 bases from V and 2 bases from J, with 15 bases between. The germline V gene encodes CDR1 LGHNA and CDR2 YNFKEQ. The CDR3 has 15 amino acids. CDR3 coding DNA: TGTGCCAGCAGCCCCGTCGCCAGCGGAACCTACGAGCAGTACTTC. Residues: CASSPVASGTYEQYF.